This TCR beta chain was profiled in a study of Graves' ophthalmopathy and Graves' hyperthyroidism. In this sample, this clonotype turned up a few times. RNA transcripts served as template for amplifying TCR beta CDR3 sequences. The workflow started with a first-round RT-PCR run with HTBI primers and then moved on to a second-round multiplex PCR. Each CDR3 protein is one row after TCRdb ran MiXCR on the multiplex PCR reads. The top ten hold about a tenth of the sample, which has some 520,000 distinct CDR3 sequences, over 13% seen once. Input material: blood. This sequence was found in a woman under 40 with Graves' ophthalmopathy.

This CDR3 reads CASSQTGLYEQYF. CDR3 DNA sequence: TGCGCCAGCAGCCAAACAGGGCTCTACGAGCAGTACTTC. The chain uses TRBV5-1 and TRBJ2-7, with D possibly TRBD1 on 6 matching bases. This CDR3 is built from 13 residues. Per germline, CDR1 SGHRS and CDR2 YFSETQ. V was shortened by 4 bases and J by 3 bases, with 11 bases between the two germline ends.